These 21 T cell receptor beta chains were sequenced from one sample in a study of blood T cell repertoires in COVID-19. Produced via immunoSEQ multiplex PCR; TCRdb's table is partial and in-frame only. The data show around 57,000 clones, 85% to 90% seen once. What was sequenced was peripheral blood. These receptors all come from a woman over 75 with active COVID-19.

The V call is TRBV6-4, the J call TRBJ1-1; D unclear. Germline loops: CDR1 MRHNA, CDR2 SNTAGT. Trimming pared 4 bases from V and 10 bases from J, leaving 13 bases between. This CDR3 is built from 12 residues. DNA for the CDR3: TGTGCCAGCAGTGGACCCGGCGGTGTAGCTTTCTTT. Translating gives CASSGPGGVAFF.

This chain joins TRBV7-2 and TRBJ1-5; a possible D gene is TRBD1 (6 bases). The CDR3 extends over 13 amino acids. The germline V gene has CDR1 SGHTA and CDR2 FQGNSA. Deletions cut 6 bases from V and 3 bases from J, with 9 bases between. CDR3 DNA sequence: TGTGCCAGCAGACAGGGCTCCAATCAGCCCCAGCATTTT. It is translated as CASRQGSNQPQHF. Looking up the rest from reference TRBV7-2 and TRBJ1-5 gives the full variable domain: GAGVSQSPSNKVTEKGKDVELRCDPISGHTALYWYRQSLGQGLEFLIYFQGNSAPDKSGLPSDRFSAERTGGSVSTLTIQRTQQEDSAVYLCASRQGSNQPQHFGDGTRLSIL.

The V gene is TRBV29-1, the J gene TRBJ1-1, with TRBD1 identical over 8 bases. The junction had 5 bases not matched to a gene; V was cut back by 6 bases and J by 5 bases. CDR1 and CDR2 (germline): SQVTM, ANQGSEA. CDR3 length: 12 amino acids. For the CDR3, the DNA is TGCAGCGTCGAGACAGGGGTAACTGAAGCTTTCTTT. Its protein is CSVETGVTEAFF.

The CDR3 DNA sequence: TGTGCCAGCAGTGAAGTTGGGGCTGTATTGGCCAAAAACATTCAGTACTTC. It encodes CASSEVGAVLAKNIQYF. The V and J genes are TRBV2 and TRBJ2-4, with TRBD1 as a possible D gene (5 bases). V gave up 1 base and J gave up 1 base, with 14 bases separating them. Germline CDR1 reads SNHLY; CDR2 reads FYNNEI. The CDR3 extends over 17 amino acids.

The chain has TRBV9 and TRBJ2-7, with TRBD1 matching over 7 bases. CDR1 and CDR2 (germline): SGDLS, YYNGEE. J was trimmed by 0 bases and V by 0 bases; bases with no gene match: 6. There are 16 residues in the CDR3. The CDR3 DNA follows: TGTGCCAGCAGCGTAGGAGGACAGGATAACTCCTACGAGCAGTACTTC. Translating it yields CASSVGGQDNSYEQYF.

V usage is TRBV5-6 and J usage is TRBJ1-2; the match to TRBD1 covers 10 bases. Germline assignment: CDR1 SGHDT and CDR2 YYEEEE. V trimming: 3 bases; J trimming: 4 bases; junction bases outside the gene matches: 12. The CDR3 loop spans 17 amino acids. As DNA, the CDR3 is TGTGCCAGCAGCTCCAGACAGGGGGCCCACCTAGGCTATGGCTACACCTTC. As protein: CASSSRQGAHLGYGYTF.

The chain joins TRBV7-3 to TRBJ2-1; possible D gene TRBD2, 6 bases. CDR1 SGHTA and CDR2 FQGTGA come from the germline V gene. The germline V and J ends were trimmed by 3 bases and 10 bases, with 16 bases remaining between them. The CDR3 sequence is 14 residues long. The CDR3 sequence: CASSFGAGEEEQFF. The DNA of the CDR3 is TGTGCCAGCAGCTTTGGGGCTGGGGAGGAGGAGCAGTTCTTC.

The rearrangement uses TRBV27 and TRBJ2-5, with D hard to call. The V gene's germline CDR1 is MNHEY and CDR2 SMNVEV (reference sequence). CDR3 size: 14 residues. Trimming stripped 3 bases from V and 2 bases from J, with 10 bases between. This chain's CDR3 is CASSFAVSQETQYF. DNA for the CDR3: TGTGCCAGCAGTTTCGCGGTTTCTCAAGAGACCCAGTACTTC.

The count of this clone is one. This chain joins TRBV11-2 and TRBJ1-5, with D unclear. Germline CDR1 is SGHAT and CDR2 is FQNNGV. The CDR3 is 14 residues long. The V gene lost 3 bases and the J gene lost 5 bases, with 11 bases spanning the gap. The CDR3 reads CASSFSGNDQPQHF. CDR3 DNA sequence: TGTGCCAGCAGCTTCTCGGGTAATGATCAGCCCCAGCATTTT.

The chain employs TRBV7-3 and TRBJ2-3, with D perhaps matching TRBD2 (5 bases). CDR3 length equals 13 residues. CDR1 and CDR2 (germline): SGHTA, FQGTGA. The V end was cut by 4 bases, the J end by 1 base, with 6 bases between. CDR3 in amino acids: CASSYGGTDTQYF. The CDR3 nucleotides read TGTGCCAGCAGCTACGGGGGCACAGATACGCAGTATTTT.

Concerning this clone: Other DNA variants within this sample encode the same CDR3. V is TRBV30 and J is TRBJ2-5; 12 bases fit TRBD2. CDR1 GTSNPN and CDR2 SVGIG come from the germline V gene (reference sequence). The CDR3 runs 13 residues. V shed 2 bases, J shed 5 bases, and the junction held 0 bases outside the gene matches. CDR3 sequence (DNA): TGTGCCTGGAGTACTAGCGGGGGGGAGACCCAGTACTTC. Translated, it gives CAWSTSGGETQYF.

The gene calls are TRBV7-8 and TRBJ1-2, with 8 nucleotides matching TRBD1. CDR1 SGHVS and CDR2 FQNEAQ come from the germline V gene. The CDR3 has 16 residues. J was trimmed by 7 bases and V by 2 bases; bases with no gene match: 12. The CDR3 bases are TGTGCCAGCAGCTTATCAGGCGGCCAGGGGGCGATTGGCTACACCTTC. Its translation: CASSLSGGQGAIGYTF.

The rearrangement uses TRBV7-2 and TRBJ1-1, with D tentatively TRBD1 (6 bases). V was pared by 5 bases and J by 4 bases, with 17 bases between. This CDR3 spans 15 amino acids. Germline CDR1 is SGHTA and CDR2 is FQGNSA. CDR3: CASSVAGERRTEAFF. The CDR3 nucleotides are TGTGCCAGCAGCGTCGCAGGGGAGCGACGCACTGAAGCTTTCTTT. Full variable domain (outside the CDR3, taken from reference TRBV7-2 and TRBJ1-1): GAGVSQSPSNKVTEKGKDVELRCDPISGHTALYWYRQSLGQGLEFLIYFQGNSAPDKSGLPSDRFSAERTGGSVSTLTIQRTQQEDSAVYLCASSVAGERRTEAFFGQGTRLTVV.

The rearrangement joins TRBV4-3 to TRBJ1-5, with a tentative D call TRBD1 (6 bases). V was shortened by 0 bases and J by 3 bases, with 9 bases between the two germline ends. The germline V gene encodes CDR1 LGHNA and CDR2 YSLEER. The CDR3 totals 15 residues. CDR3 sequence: CASSQDGDNNQPQHF. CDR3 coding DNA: TGCGCCAGCAGCCAAGATGGGGACAACAATCAGCCCCAGCATTTT.

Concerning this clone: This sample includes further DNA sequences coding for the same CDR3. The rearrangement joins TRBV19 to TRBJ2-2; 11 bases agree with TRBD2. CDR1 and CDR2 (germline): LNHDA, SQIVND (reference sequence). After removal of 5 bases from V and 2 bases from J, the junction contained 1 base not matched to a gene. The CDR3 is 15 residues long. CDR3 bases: TGTGCCAGTAGTCGACTAGCGGGAAACACCGGGGAGCTGTTTTTT. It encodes CASSRLAGNTGELFF. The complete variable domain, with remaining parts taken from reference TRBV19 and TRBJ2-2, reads DGGITQSPKYLFRKEGQNVTLSCEQNLNHDAMYWYRQDPGQGLRLIYYSQIVNDFQKGDIAEGYSVSREKKESFPLTVTSAQKNPTAFYLCASSRLAGNTGELFFGEGSRLTVL.

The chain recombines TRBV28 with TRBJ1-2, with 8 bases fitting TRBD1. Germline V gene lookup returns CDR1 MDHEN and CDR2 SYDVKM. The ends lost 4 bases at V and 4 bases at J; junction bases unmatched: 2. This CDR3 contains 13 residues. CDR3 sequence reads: CASSSTGAYGYTF. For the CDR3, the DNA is TGTGCCAGCAGTTCGACAGGGGCCTATGGCTACACCTTC.

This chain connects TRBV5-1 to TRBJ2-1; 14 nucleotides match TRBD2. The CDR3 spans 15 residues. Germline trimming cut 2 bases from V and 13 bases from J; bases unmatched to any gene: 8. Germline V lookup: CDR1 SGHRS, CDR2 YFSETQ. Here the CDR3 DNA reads TGCGCCAGCAGCTTCTCGACTAGCGGGGGGGCCGGTCAGTTCTTC. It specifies CASSFSTSGGAGQFF.

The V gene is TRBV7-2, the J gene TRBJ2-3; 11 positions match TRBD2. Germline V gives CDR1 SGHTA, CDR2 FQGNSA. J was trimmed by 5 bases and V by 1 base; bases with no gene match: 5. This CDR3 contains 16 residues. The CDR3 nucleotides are TGTGCCAGCAGCTTAGTTCCTAGCGGGGGGATAGATACGCAGTATTTT. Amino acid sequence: CASSLVPSGGIDTQYF. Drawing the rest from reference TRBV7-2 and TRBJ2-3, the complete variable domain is GAGVSQSPSNKVTEKGKDVELRCDPISGHTALYWYRQSLGQGLEFLIYFQGNSAPDKSGLPSDRFSAERTGGSVSTLTIQRTQQEDSAVYLCASSLVPSGGIDTQYFGPGTRLTVL.

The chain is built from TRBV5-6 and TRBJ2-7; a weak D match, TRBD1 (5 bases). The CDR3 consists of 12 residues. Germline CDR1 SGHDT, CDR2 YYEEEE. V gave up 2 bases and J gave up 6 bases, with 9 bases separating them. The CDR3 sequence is CASSLGVGEQYF. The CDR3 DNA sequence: TGTGCCAGCAGCTTAGGGGTTGGCGAGCAGTACTTC. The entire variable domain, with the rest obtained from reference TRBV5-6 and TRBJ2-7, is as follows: DAGVTQSPTHLIKTRGQQVTLRCSPKSGHDTVSWYQQALGQGPQFIFQYYEEEERQRGNFPDRFSGHQFPNYSSELNVNALLLGDSALYLCASSLGVGEQYFGPGTRLTVT.

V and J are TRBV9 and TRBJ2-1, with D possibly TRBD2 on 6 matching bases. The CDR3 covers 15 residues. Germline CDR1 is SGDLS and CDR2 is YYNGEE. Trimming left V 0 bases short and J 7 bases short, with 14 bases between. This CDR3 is CASSVEGGVWNEQFF. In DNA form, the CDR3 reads TGTGCCAGCAGCGTAGAGGGCGGGGTATGGAATGAGCAGTTCTTC.

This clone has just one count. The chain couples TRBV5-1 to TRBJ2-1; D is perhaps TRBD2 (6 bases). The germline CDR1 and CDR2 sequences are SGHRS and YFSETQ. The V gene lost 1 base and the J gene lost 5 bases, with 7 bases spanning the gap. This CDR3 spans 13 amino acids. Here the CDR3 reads CASSLPGDNEQFF. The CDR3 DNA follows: TGCGCCAGCAGCTTGCCGGGGGACAATGAGCAGTTCTTC.